This TCR beta chain was sequenced during a study of shared clonotypes between healthy human individuals. A split of CD4+ cells into CD45RA+ naive and CD45RA-negative memory subsets was performed. On this clone itself: Its antigen is unidentified.

The CDR3 is 14 residues long. The V gene's germline CDR1 is SGHTA and CDR2 FQGTGA. The J segment lost 9 bases and the V segment lost 4 bases, leaving 8 bases of the junction unmatched. Sequencing was performed with immunoSEQ multiplex PCR; in TCRdb, only in-frame clones are kept and a portion is missing. The table includes over a million clones, 95% to 99% detected once. Whole-study findings and limits: Despite large depth, sorted-subset datasets appeared incompletely sequenced. The donor pool, a small one, limited the genetic and exposure-history diversity represented.

Material: naive CD4+ T cells sorted from blood. Stated subset: CD45RA+ positively selected. This chain uses TRBV7-3 with TRBJ2-1, with 8 bases lining up with TRBD2. The clonotype was recovered from a man aged 30-40 years in good health. CDR3 amino acids: CASSYVGTSREQFF. In nucleotides, the CDR3 is TGTGCCAGCAGCTACGTAGGGACTAGTCGTGAGCAGTTCTTC.